One sample yielded the 30 T cell receptor beta chains listed below, sequenced in a study of blood T cell repertoires in COVID-19. Repertoires were generated with immunoSEQ multiplex PCR, while TCRdb's copy carries only in-frame clones and drops some. This table has about 370,000 clones, 80% to 90% appearing once. The specimen was PBMCs or T cells enriched from blood (not recorded which). These receptors all come from a man between 18 and 29 years old who had recovered from COVID-19.

V usage is TRBV7-3 and J usage is TRBJ2-2; possibly TRBD1 for D (5 bases). Trimming removed 2 bases at V and 2 bases at J, with 12 bases between. The CDR3 has 16 amino acids. Germline V gene data show CDR1 as SGHTA and CDR2 as FQGTGA. For the CDR3, the DNA is TGTGCCAGCAGCTTATTCAGCCAGGGAAACACCGGGGAGCTGTTTTTT. It yields the protein CASSLFSQGNTGELFF.

This rearrangement joins TRBV10-3 to TRBJ1-1; D possibly corresponds to TRBD1 (6 bases). CDR3 length equals 15 residues. Germline V gene sequence: CDR1 ENHRY, CDR2 SYGVKD. V lost 3 bases and J lost 0, with 11 bases in between. The CDR3 sequence: CAISDQGRMNTEAFF. CDR3 sequence (DNA): TGTGCCATCAGTGATCAGGGGCGAATGAACACTGAAGCTTTCTTT.

This clone has just a few counts. The rearrangement uses TRBV27 and TRBJ1-5, with TRBD1 identical over 7 bases. With V trimmed by 6 bases and J by 3 bases, 5 bases remained unmatched. Per germline, CDR1 MNHEY and CDR2 SMNVEV (reference sequence). The CDR3 is 14 amino acids. The CDR3 DNA sequence: TGTGCCAGCAGACCCGGACAGGTCAATCAGCCCCAGCATTTT. Encoded protein: CASRPGQVNQPQHF.

This chain uses TRBV10-1 with TRBJ2-1, with D perhaps matching TRBD2 (5 bases). There are 16 residues in the CDR3. Germline V gene sequence: CDR1 WNHNN, CDR2 SYGVQD (reference sequence). Trimming shortened V by 8 bases and J by 1 base, and 18 bases separated the two germline ends. CDR3: CASGSPADSSYNEQFF. CDR3 coding DNA: TGCGCCAGCGGTTCCCCAGCGGACTCTTCCTACAATGAGCAGTTCTTC.

CDR3 region: CASSQRLAGAPGTQYF. The CDR3 nucleotides are TGTGCCAGCAGTCAGAGACTAGCGGGGGCTCCAGGGACCCAGTACTTC. This chain uses TRBV3-1 (or the pseudogene TRBV3-2) with TRBJ2-5, with 12 positions matching TRBD2. J lost 7 bases, V lost 6 bases, and 12 bases had no gene match. CDR1 LGHDT and CDR2 YNNKEL come from the germline V gene (reference sequence). This CDR3 region has 16 residues.

The V gene is TRBV6-5, the J gene TRBJ1-5, with a possible D match to TRBD1 (6 bases). V gave up 1 base and J gave up 6 bases, with 10 bases separating them. The CDR3 spans 14 residues. Germline CDR1 MNHEY, CDR2 SVGAGI. Here the CDR3 DNA reads TGTGCCAGCAGTTACTACCAGGGGACTCAGCCCCAGCATTTT. Its protein product is CASSYYQGTQPQHF.

The rearrangement joins TRBV3-1 (or the pseudogene TRBV3-2) to TRBJ2-2; TRBD1 matches at 12 bases. Germline values: CDR1 LGHDT, CDR2 YNNKEL (reference sequence). The trim removed 3 bases at V and 7 bases at J, leaving 9 bases unmatched. The CDR3 contains 17 residues. CDR3 sequence: CASSHSGTGGAVGELFF. The CDR3 nucleotides are TGTGCCAGCAGCCACTCAGGGACAGGGGGCGCGGTCGGGGAGCTGTTTTTT.

The rearrangement links TRBV12-3 or TRBV12-4 to TRBJ1-1; D is unresolved. The CDR3 runs 13 residues. Trimming cost V 2 bases and J 0 bases, with 4 bases left between them. The CDR3 coding sequence is TGTGCCAGCAGTTTATCGGTGAACACTGAAGCTTTCTTT. This codes for CASSLSVNTEAFF.

This chain connects TRBV6-1 to TRBJ1-2; TRBD1 agrees at 8 bases. The V gene's germline CDR1 is MNHNS and CDR2 SASEGT. Germline trimming cut 3 bases from V and 2 bases from J; bases unmatched to any gene: 5. CDR3 length equals 15 residues. CDR3 coding DNA: TGTGCCAGCAGTGAGGACAGGGTACTAAACTATGGCTACACCTTC. This sequence encodes CASSEDRVLNYGYTF.

The CDR3 DNA reads TGTGCCAGCAGTCAGACAGACTACACCGGGGAGCTGTTTTTT. Translated, it gives CASSQTDYTGELFF. The chain joins TRBV6-4 to TRBJ2-2; maybe TRBD1 (5 bases). Trimming pared 5 bases from V and 3 bases from J, leaving 10 bases between. Germline CDR1 reads MRHNA; CDR2 reads SNTAGT. The CDR3 is 14 amino acids.

The chain joins TRBV6-5 to TRBJ1-6; D gene uncertain. V gave up 0 bases and J gave up 13 bases, with 10 bases separating them. Per the germline V gene, CDR1 is MNHEY and CDR2 is SVGAGI. The CDR3 is 13 residues long. The CDR3 bases are TGTGCCAGCAGTTACTCGGGTTTTAGCCCCCTCCACTTT. Protein: CASSYSGFSPLHF.

This sequence joins TRBV27 and TRBJ1-5; D gene uncertain. The CDR3 loop spans 17 amino acids. Germline V CDR1 and CDR2: MNHEY, SMNVEV (reference sequence). V was shortened by 5 bases and J by 1 base, with 18 bases between the two germline ends. CDR3 DNA sequence: TGTGCCAGCAGTCCTCTCGGGATCCGAAGGAGCAATCAGCCCCAGCATTTT. This sequence encodes CASSPLGIRRSNQPQHF.

The chain carries TRBV20-1 and TRBJ2-1; 9 bases are a match to TRBD2. Germline trimming cut 6 bases from V and 13 bases from J; bases unmatched to any gene: 4. The germline V gene has CDR1 DFQATT and CDR2 SNEGSKA (reference sequence). This CDR3 is built from 10 residues. This CDR3 is CSAKTSGQFF. The CDR3 DNA sequence: TGCAGTGCAAAGACTAGCGGACAGTTCTTC.

The gene calls are TRBV4-1 and TRBJ2-7; possible D gene TRBD1, 5 bases. This CDR3 has 16 amino acids. Germline loops: CDR1 MGHRA, CDR2 YSYEKL. The V and J ends lost 4 bases and 2 bases respectively, with 18 bases between them. The CDR3 is CASSPIFGGATYEQYF. DNA for the CDR3: TGCGCCAGCAGCCCTATCTTTGGTGGGGCCACCTACGAGCAGTACTTC.

The gene calls are TRBV7-6 and TRBJ2-5; D is undetermined. The CDR3 consists of 10 residues. Germline assignment: CDR1 SGHVS and CDR2 FNYEAQ. V gave up 5 bases and J gave up 11 bases, with 9 bases separating them. CDR3 residues: CASSTPLQYF. The CDR3 DNA is TGTGCCAGCAGCACACCTCTGCAGTACTTC.

The rearrangement links TRBV19 to TRBJ1-2, with 8 bases lining up with TRBD1. The trim removed 6 bases at V and 5 bases at J, leaving 8 bases unmatched. Germline assignment: CDR1 LNHDA and CDR2 SQIVND (reference sequence). The CDR3 covers 14 residues. For the CDR3, the DNA is TGTGCCAGTAGCCCACAGGGGGTTGGATATGGCTACACCTTC. Translation: CASSPQGVGYGYTF.

This rearrangement joins TRBV20-1 to TRBJ2-7, with TRBD1 matching over 11 bases. V gave up 3 bases and J gave up 7 bases; unmatched junction bases: 20. The CDR3 runs 18 residues. CDR1 and CDR2 (germline): DFQATT, SNEGSKA (reference sequence). DNA of the CDR3: TGCAGTGCTAGTCCGAGGGGGCTTCCGGGACAGGGGGATCTTGAGCAGTACTTC. Translation: CSASPRGLPGQGDLEQYF.

This clone came up once. The chain couples TRBV5-4 to TRBJ2-1; a weak D match, TRBD2 (5 bases). V lost 0 bases to trimming and J lost 0 bases, with 10 bases between them. The CDR3 consists of 16 residues. Germline V gives CDR1 SGHNT, CDR2 YYREEE (reference sequence). The CDR3 DNA sequence: TGTGCCAGCAGCTTGGGAGGGCAAAGCTCCTACAATGAGCAGTTCTTC. It codes for CASSLGGQSSYNEQFF.

The rearrangement uses TRBV27 and TRBJ2-5; 8 positions agree with TRBD1. Germline V gives CDR1 MNHEY, CDR2 SMNVEV (reference sequence). The CDR3 sequence is 16 residues long. V dropped 5 bases and J dropped 6; count of bases not matched to a gene: 14. CDR3 coding DNA: TGTGCCAGCAGTCCACTCTCCGCAGGGGGCAGGAAGACCCAGTACTTC. Amino acids: CASSPLSAGGRKTQYF.

The count of this clone is one. The rearrangement joins TRBV5-4 to TRBJ2-1; a weak D match, TRBD2 (6 bases). CDR3 length: 13 residues. Germline CDR1 SGHNT, CDR2 YYREEE (reference sequence). V lost 5 bases and J lost 6, with 12 bases in between. CDR3 residues: CASSRVGGNEQFF. The CDR3 nucleotides are TGTGCCAGCAGTCGCGTGGGGGGCAATGAGCAGTTCTTC.

The rearrangement links TRBV5-4 to TRBJ1-2, with D possibly being TRBD1 (5 bases). The V end lost 6 bases, the J end lost 2 bases, and 8 bases lay between the germline ends. CDR1 and CDR2 from the germline V gene are SGHNT and YYREEE (reference sequence). CDR3 length: 12 amino acids. Here the CDR3 reads CASTTENYGYTF. CDR3 DNA sequence: TGTGCCAGCACGACAGAAAACTATGGCTACACCTTC.

The chain links TRBV27 to TRBJ1-1, with D perhaps TRBD1 (6 bases). This CDR3 is 17 amino acids long. The V end was cut by 2 bases, the J end by 1 base, with 17 bases between. The germline V gene has CDR1 MNHEY and CDR2 SMNVEV (reference sequence). The CDR3 DNA reads as TGTGCCAGCAGTTTAACAGGGACATGGAGGTCGAACACTGAAGCTTTCTTT. Its translation: CASSLTGTWRSNTEAFF.

The chain has TRBV6-5 and TRBJ1-2, with 7 bases aligning to TRBD1. Germline values: CDR1 MNHEY, CDR2 SVGAGI. With 4 bases clipped from V and 5 bases from J, the junction kept 7 bases outside the gene matches. The CDR3 totals 14 residues. The CDR3 DNA reads as TGTGCCAGCAGTTTTTCAGACAGGGCGTATGGCTACACCTTC. Translating gives CASSFSDRAYGYTF.

The rearrangement uses TRBV28 and TRBJ1-2; 9 bases are shared with TRBD1. The V segment lost 6 bases and the J segment 6 bases; nucleotides outside the gene matches: 8. This CDR3 is built from 14 residues. CDR1 and CDR2 (germline): MDHEN, SYDVKM. The DNA for the CDR3 is TGTGCCAGCAGGGGAGGGACAGGGCTGGATGGCTACACCTTC. Translated: CASRGGTGLDGYTF.

The V gene is TRBV4-1, the J gene TRBJ2-1, with 9 bases lining up with TRBD1. This CDR3 spans 16 amino acids. V trimming: 1 base; J trimming: 6 bases; junction bases outside the gene matches: 7. CDR1 is MGHRA, CDR2 YSYEKL, per germline. The CDR3 nucleotides are TGCGCCAGCAGCCAAGTTACGACAGGGGGTTCCAATGAGCAGTTCTTC. Translated, it gives CASSQVTTGGSNEQFF.

The CDR3 DNA sequence: TGCGCCAGCAGCCAAGAGAGGGTTAGCGGTACCTACGAGCAGTACTTC. Translating gives CASSQERVSGTYEQYF. The V and J genes are TRBV4-3 and TRBJ2-7; D is possibly TRBD2 (6 bases). Trimming took off 0 bases at V and 2 bases at J, with 14 bases between the two ends. From germline, CDR1 is LGHNA and CDR2 YSLEER. The CDR3 loop spans 16 amino acids.

This clone was detected only once. V gene TRBV7-2 combines with J gene TRBJ2-7; 8 positions agree with TRBD2. The CDR3 totals 15 residues. Germline values: CDR1 SGHTA, CDR2 FQGNSA. The J segment lost 2 bases and the V segment lost 1 base, leaving 4 bases of the junction unmatched. CDR3 DNA: TGTGCCAGCAGCTTAGAGGGGGGACTAGCCTACGAGCAGTACTTC. Its protein is CASSLEGGLAYEQYF.

The rearrangement uses TRBV4-1 and TRBJ2-2; a weak D match, TRBD2 (6 bases). V lost 2 bases to trimming and J lost 0 bases, with 16 bases between them. Germline CDR1 is MGHRA and CDR2 is YSYEKL. The CDR3 loop spans 18 amino acids. CDR3 sequence (DNA): TGCGCCAGCAGCCAACCATCCTCGCGGGGACCGAACACCGGGGAGCTGTTTTTT. As protein: CASSQPSSRGPNTGELFF.

This chain connects TRBV7-2 to TRBJ1-2; D is perhaps TRBD1 (6 bases). Trimming removed 8 bases at V and 6 bases at J, with 16 bases between. The CDR3 totals 13 residues. Germline loops: CDR1 SGHTA, CDR2 FQGNSA. The DNA of the CDR3 is TGTGCCAGCGGCCTGGGGGCCATAGATGGCTACACCTTC. This translates into CASGLGAIDGYTF.

Here the CDR3 DNA reads TGTGCCAGCTCACCCCTGACTAGTAACTATGAGCAGTTCTTC. Translating gives CASSPLTSNYEQFF. This chain joins TRBV18 and TRBJ2-1; possible D gene TRBD2, 6 bases. The germline gives CDR1 KGHSH, CDR2 LQKENI. With 3 bases removed from V and 8 bases from J, the gap between germline ends came to 14 bases. The CDR3 runs 14 residues. Together with reference TRBV18 and TRBJ2-1, the CDR3 gives the full variable domain: NAGVMQNPRHLVRRRGQEARLRCSPMKGHSHVYWYRQLPEEGLKFMVYLQKENIIDESGMPKERFSAEFPKEGPSILRIQQVVRGDSAAYFCASSPLTSNYEQFFGPGTRLTVL.